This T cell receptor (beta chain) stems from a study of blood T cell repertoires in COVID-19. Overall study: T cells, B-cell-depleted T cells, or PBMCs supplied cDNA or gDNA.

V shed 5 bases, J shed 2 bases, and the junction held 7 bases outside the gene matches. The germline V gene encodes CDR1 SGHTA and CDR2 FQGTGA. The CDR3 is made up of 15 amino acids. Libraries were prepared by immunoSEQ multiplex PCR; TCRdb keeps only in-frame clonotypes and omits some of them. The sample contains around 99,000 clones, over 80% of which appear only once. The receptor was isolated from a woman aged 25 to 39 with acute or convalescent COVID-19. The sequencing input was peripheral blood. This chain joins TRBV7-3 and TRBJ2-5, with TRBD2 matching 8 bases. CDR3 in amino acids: CASSPSGTRQETQYF. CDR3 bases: TGTGCCAGCAGCCCCTCCGGGACTAGGCAAGAGACCCAGTACTTC.